This entry lists 28 T cell receptor beta chains sequenced from one sample in a study of T cell responses to AZD1222 COVID-19 vaccine. Data came from immunoSEQ multiplex PCR; TCRdb stores just in-frame clones and leaves some out. The table lists some 130,000 clones, more than 90% of them singletons, with roughly 1% in the top ten. This material consisted of peripheral blood, taken 28 days after the second AZD1222 dose. The receptors were sampled from an adult who received the AZD1222 COVID-19 vaccine.

The rearrangement joins TRBV9 to TRBJ2-3; TRBD1 aligns across 9 bases. The trim removed 0 bases at V and 3 bases at J, leaving 5 bases unmatched. Germline CDR1 reads SGDLS; CDR2 reads YYNGEE. The CDR3 has 16 residues. CDR3 region: CASSVGHRGRTDTQYF. The DNA for the CDR3 is TGTGCCAGCAGCGTAGGCCACAGGGGGCGGACAGATACGCAGTATTTT.

This clone has only a few counts. This chain uses TRBV6-2 or TRBV6-3 with TRBJ2-1, with D unresolved. This CDR3 region has 18 residues. Germline values: CDR1 MNHEY, CDR2 SVGEGT. V lost 3 bases, J lost 10 bases, and 28 bases lay in between. The CDR3 DNA follows: TGTGCCAGCAGTTATCATAGTTGGGCAATTGGCCGATCGCGGGAGCAGTTCTTC. The encoded protein is CASSYHSWAIGRSREQFF.

V and J are TRBV10-1 and TRBJ2-7, with TRBD1 identical over 8 bases. The CDR3 is made up of 17 amino acids. The V and J ends lost 0 bases and 3 bases, in that order; junction bases with no gene match: 10. The germline CDR1 and CDR2 sequences are WNHNN and SYGVQD (reference sequence). DNA for the CDR3: TGCGCCAGCAGTGAGTCCTTCGGGACAGGAGGATTCTACGAGCAGTACTTC. Translating it yields CASSESFGTGGFYEQYF.

This chain uses TRBV12-3 or TRBV12-4 with TRBJ1-1, with unresolved D. V dropped 2 bases and J dropped 1 base, with 5 bases sitting between them. This CDR3 has 13 residues. The CDR3 region is CASSLQANTEAFF. Here the CDR3 DNA reads TGTGCCAGCAGTTTACAGGCGAACACTGAAGCTTTCTTT.

This clone was seen just once. The CDR3 sequence: CATSRDQGTGGDGYTF. CDR3 in DNA: TGTGCCACCAGCAGAGATCAGGGGACAGGGGGCGATGGCTACACCTTC. This sequence joins TRBV15 and TRBJ1-2; TRBD1 matches 12 bases. Germline V CDR1 and CDR2: LNHNV, YYDKDF (reference sequence). V lost 0 bases to trimming and J lost 6 bases; unmatched junction nucleotides: 5. This CDR3 has 16 residues.

The chain is built from TRBV5-6 and TRBJ1-5; D gene uncertain. Germline V gives CDR1 SGHDT, CDR2 YYEEEE. The CDR3 has 13 amino acids. Trimming took off 4 bases at V and 4 bases at J, with 9 bases between the two ends. CDR3 bases: TGTGCCAGCAGCCTTAATATAAATCAGCCCCAGCATTTT. Its translation is CASSLNINQPQHF. Full variable domain (outside the CDR3, taken from reference TRBV5-6 and TRBJ1-5): DAGVTQSPTHLIKTRGQQVTLRCSPKSGHDTVSWYQQALGQGPQFIFQYYEEEERQRGNFPDRFSGHQFPNYSSELNVNALLLGDSALYLCASSLNINQPQHFGDGTRLSIL.

The rearrangement joins TRBV27 to TRBJ2-5; a weak D match, TRBD2 (5 bases). Trimming removed 0 bases from V and 5 bases from J, with 7 bases in between. CDR3 length: 13 amino acids. Germline V CDR1 and CDR2: MNHEY, SMNVEV (reference sequence). The CDR3 nucleotides are TGTGCCAGCAGTTTATCGCCGGGGGAGACCCAGTACTTC. Its protein is CASSLSPGETQYF.

V gene TRBV5-8 combines with J gene TRBJ1-2; the match to TRBD1 covers 8 bases. CDR3 length: 14 amino acids. Germline V gene lookup returns CDR1 SGHTS and CDR2 YDEGEE. Trimming at V came to 5 bases and at J to 4 bases, leaving 7 bases not matched to a gene. CDR3 in amino acids: CASSFGQGGYGYTF. The CDR3 bases are TGTGCCAGCAGTTTCGGACAGGGTGGCTATGGCTACACCTTC. The variable domain in full, completed from reference TRBV5-8 and TRBJ1-2, reads EAGVTQSPTHLIKTRGQQATLRCSPISGHTSVYWYQQALGLGLQFLLWYDEGEERNRGNFPPRFSGRQFPNYSSELNVNALELEDSALYLCASSFGQGGYGYTFGSGTRLTVV.

This clone was recorded a few times. This chain uses TRBV24-1 with TRBJ1-2, with 8 bases identical to TRBD1. This CDR3 is built from 15 residues. The J segment lost 1 base and the V segment lost 3 bases, leaving 3 bases of the junction unmatched. Germline V gives CDR1 KGHDR, CDR2 SFDVKD. Here the CDR3 DNA reads TGTGCCACCAGTGATCTTGGACAGGGTAACTATGGCTACACCTTC. Residues: CATSDLGQGNYGYTF.

This clone turned up a few times. The CDR3 nucleotides are TGCGCCAGCAGCGCCGGGACTAGTTTCCAAGAGACCCAGTACTTC. Translated, it gives CASSAGTSFQETQYF. J is TRBJ2-5 and V is TRBV5-1; 8 bases are a match to TRBD2. The germline CDR1 and CDR2 sequences are SGHRS and YFSETQ. The CDR3 totals 15 residues. With V trimmed by 4 bases and J by 1 base, 6 bases remained unmatched.

This chain links TRBV12-3 or TRBV12-4 with TRBJ1-1; a weak D match, TRBD1 (6 bases). Trimming pared 5 bases from V and 6 bases from J, leaving 13 bases between. This CDR3 has 13 residues. The CDR3 nucleotides are TGTGCCAGCAGTCGGGCAGGGGTCGCTGAAGCTTTCTTT. Its protein product is CASSRAGVAEAFF.

This chain uses TRBV18 with TRBJ2-7; TRBD1 aligns across 7 bases. J was trimmed by 2 bases and V by 4 bases; bases with no gene match: 5. Germline CDR1 KGHSH, CDR2 LQKENI. The CDR3 spans 14 residues. The CDR3, as DNA: TGTGCCAGCTCACGAAACAGGGGCGCCTACGAGCAGTACTTC. Its protein product is CASSRNRGAYEQYF. Full variable domain (outside the CDR3, taken from reference TRBV18 and TRBJ2-7): NAGVMQNPRHLVRRRGQEARLRCSPMKGHSHVYWYRQLPEEGLKFMVYLQKENIIDESGMPKERFSAEFPKEGPSILRIQQVVRGDSAAYFCASSRNRGAYEQYFGPGTRLTVT.

V usage is TRBV19 and J usage is TRBJ1-5, with 7 nucleotides matching TRBD1. J was trimmed by 7 bases and V by 4 bases; bases with no gene match: 4. CDR3 length equals 13 residues. Germline V CDR1 and CDR2: LNHDA, SQIVND (reference sequence). DNA of the CDR3: TGTGCCAGTAGTACGGACAGGTCCCAGCCCCAGCATTTT. As protein: CASSTDRSQPQHF.

This chain links TRBV7-9 with TRBJ1-3; D uncertain. Germline-derived CDR1 and CDR2 are SEHNR and FQNEAQ (reference sequence). The CDR3 has 14 residues. V was trimmed by 0 bases and J by 1 base, leaving 4 bases between them. In DNA form, the CDR3 reads TGTGCCAGCAGCTTAGCCAGGTCTGGAAACACCATATATTTT. Translating it yields CASSLARSGNTIYF.

The chain employs TRBV12-3 or TRBV12-4 and TRBJ1-6; D unclear. The CDR3 runs 12 residues. V shed 1 base and J shed 8 bases, with 3 bases lying between them. CDR3 sequence (DNA): TGTGCCAGCAGTTTAGGGCATTCACCCCTCCACTTT. Amino acid sequence: CASSLGHSPLHF.

This clone was observed once. The rearrangement links TRBV3-1 (or the pseudogene TRBV3-2) to TRBJ2-1, with D tentatively TRBD1 (5 bases). The CDR3 consists of 17 residues. Trimming cost V 0 bases and J 1 base, with 13 bases left between them. CDR1 is LGHDT, CDR2 YNNKEL, per germline (reference sequence). CDR3 residues: CASSQDQTAQSYNEQFF. The CDR3 DNA is TGTGCCAGCAGCCAAGATCAGACAGCGCAATCCTACAATGAGCAGTTCTTC.

The J gene is TRBJ1-1, the V gene TRBV29-1, with D perhaps TRBD1 (5 bases). V lost 4 bases and J 1 base, leaving 10 bases between the germline ends. The germline CDR1 and CDR2 sequences are SQVTM and ANQGSEA. The CDR3 runs 13 residues. The CDR3 loop reads CSVVLGGNTEAFF. The CDR3 nucleotides are TGCAGCGTTGTGCTGGGGGGGAACACTGAAGCTTTCTTT.

This chain joins TRBV19 and TRBJ1-5; no firm D call. CDR1 is LNHDA and CDR2 is SQIVND in the germline V gene (reference sequence). This CDR3 spans 15 amino acids. Trimming removed 2 bases from V and 2 bases from J, with 10 bases in between. CDR3 residues: CASSISGRRNQPQHF. DNA for the CDR3: TGTGCCAGTAGTATATCCGGCAGACGCAATCAGCCCCAGCATTTT.

CDR3 protein: CASSSLNFDGFSSYEQYF. DNA for the CDR3: TGTGCCAGCAGTTCATTAAACTTCGACGGGTTTAGCTCCTACGAGCAGTACTTC. The genes are TRBV27 and TRBJ2-7; D ambiguous. The CDR3 loop spans 18 amino acids. Germline loops: CDR1 MNHEY, CDR2 SMNVEV (reference sequence). V lost 4 bases to trimming and J lost 0 bases, with 22 bases between them.

This clone was observed a single time. J is TRBJ1-5 and V is TRBV2; 7 nucleotides line up with TRBD1. The CDR3 loop spans 15 amino acids. Unmatched junction bases numbered 6, after V lost 4 bases and J lost 3 bases. Germline V gene sequence: CDR1 SNHLY, CDR2 FYNNEI. The CDR3 reads CASSAIGQVNQPQHF. The CDR3 coding sequence is TGTGCCAGCAGTGCTATCGGACAGGTCAATCAGCCCCAGCATTTT.

The rearrangement joins TRBV5-1 to TRBJ1-4; D not resolved. The germline V and J ends were trimmed by 5 bases and 6 bases, with 20 bases remaining between them. Germline values: CDR1 SGHRS, CDR2 YFSETQ. CDR3 size: 16 residues. Written as DNA, the CDR3 is TGCGCCAGCAGGCCGACGGACGCTGCATTTTATGAAAAACTGTTTTTT. Its protein is CASRPTDAAFYEKLFF. Looking up the rest from reference TRBV5-1 and TRBJ1-4 gives the full variable domain: KAGVTQTPRYLIKTRGQQVTLSCSPISGHRSVSWYQQTPGQGLQFLFEYFSETQRNKGNFPGRFSGRQFSNSRSEMNVSTLELGDSALYLCASRPTDAAFYEKLFFGSGTQLSVL.

The J gene is TRBJ1-5, the V gene TRBV7-2; 9 bases are a match to TRBD1. With 1 base clipped from V and 7 bases from J, the junction kept 2 bases outside the gene matches. The CDR3 is 14 amino acids. The germline gives CDR1 SGHTA, CDR2 FQGNSA. CDR3 nucleotides: TGTGCCAGCAGCTTAGGACAGGGGGGGCAGCCCCAGCATTTT. Residues: CASSLGQGGQPQHF.

The rearrangement links TRBV9 to TRBJ2-1; weak D call: TRBD2 (6 bases). V was clipped by 0 bases and J by 8 bases, with 18 bases between them. The CDR3 covers 16 residues. CDR1 SGDLS and CDR2 YYNGEE come from the germline V gene. CDR3 coding DNA: TGTGCCAGCAGCGTAGGGGGCCCGCCGGGGGACTATGAGCAGTTCTTC. Translated, it gives CASSVGGPPGDYEQFF.

The chain uses TRBV29-1 and TRBJ1-2; TRBD1 is a possible D gene (5 bases). CDR3 length: 13 amino acids. V gave up 5 bases and J gave up 0 bases, with 10 bases separating them. CDR1 is SQVTM, CDR2 ANQGSEA, per germline. CDR3 in amino acids: CSVRQHPNYGYTF. The CDR3 DNA sequence: TGCAGCGTTCGACAGCACCCTAACTATGGCTACACCTTC.

The genes are TRBV7-2 and TRBJ1-1; unclear D gene. Germline V CDR1 and CDR2: SGHTA, FQGNSA. This CDR3 contains 13 residues. With 0 bases removed from V and 6 bases from J, the gap between germline ends came to 8 bases. The CDR3 sequence is CASSLAVGAEAFF. CDR3 nucleotide sequence: TGTGCCAGCAGCTTAGCGGTGGGCGCTGAAGCTTTCTTT.

This clone appeared a single time. The rearrangement links TRBV29-1 to TRBJ2-7; 9 bases line up with TRBD1. J was trimmed by 6 bases and V by 6 bases; bases with no gene match: 9. The CDR3 sequence is 13 residues long. Germline V gene sequence: CDR1 SQVTM, CDR2 ANQGSEA. The CDR3 is CSVTGTGNLEQYF. DNA of the CDR3: TGCAGCGTGACCGGGACAGGGAATCTCGAGCAGTACTTC.

The chain joins TRBV6-6 to TRBJ1-4, with 8 positions matching TRBD1. Germline V gene lookup returns CDR1 MNHNY and CDR2 SVGAGI (reference sequence). With V trimmed by 2 bases and J by 7 bases, 9 bases remained unmatched. The CDR3 length is 16 residues. CDR3 residues: CASSYAQGARGEKLFF. CDR3 DNA: TGTGCCAGCAGTTACGCCCAGGGGGCCAGGGGTGAAAAACTGTTTTTT.

This clone occurred once. This rearrangement joins TRBV11-3 to TRBJ1-1, with a tentative D call TRBD1 (5 bases). CDR3 length: 15 residues. Germline assignment: CDR1 SGHNT and CDR2 YENEEA. V dropped 1 base and J dropped 1 base, with 10 bases sitting between them. This chain's CDR3 is CASSLAGGSNTEAFF. CDR3 nucleotides: TGTGCCAGCAGCTTAGCCGGGGGGTCGAACACTGAAGCTTTCTTT.